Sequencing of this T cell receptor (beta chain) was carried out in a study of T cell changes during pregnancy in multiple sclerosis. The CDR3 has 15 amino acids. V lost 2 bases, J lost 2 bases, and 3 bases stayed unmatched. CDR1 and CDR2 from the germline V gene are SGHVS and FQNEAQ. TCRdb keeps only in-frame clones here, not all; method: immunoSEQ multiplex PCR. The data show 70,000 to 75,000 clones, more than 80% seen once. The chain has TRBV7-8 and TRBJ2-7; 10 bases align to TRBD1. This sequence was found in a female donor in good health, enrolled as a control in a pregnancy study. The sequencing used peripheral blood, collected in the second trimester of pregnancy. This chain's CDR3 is CASSLRTGGTYEQYF. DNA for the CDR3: TGTGCCAGCAGCTTAAGGACAGGGGGTACCTACGAGCAGTACTTC. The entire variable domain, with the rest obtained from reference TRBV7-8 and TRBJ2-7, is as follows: GAGVSQSPRYKVAKRGQDVALRCDPISGHVSLFWYQQALGQGPEFLTYFQNEAQLDKSGLPSDRFFAERPEGSVSTLKIQRTQQEDSAVYLCASSLRTGGTYEQYFGPGTRLTVT.